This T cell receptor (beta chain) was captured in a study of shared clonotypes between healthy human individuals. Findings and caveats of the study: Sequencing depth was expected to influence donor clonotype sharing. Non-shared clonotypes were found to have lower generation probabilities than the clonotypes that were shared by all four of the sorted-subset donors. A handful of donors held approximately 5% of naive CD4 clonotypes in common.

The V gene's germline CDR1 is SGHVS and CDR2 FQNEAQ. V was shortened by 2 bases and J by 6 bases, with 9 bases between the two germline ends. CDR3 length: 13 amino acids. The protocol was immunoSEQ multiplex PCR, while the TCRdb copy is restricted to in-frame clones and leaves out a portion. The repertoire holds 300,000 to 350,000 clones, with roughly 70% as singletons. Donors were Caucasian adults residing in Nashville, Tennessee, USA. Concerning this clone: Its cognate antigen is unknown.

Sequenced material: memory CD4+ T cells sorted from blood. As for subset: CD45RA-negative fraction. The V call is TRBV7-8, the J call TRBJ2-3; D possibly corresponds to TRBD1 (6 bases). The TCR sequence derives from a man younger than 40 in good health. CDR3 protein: CASSLSGADTQYF. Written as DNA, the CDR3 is TGTGCCAGCAGCTTATCAGGGGCGGATACGCAGTATTTT.